The 6 T cell receptor beta chains in this list originate from one sample, sequenced in a study of siplizumab effects on memory and regulatory T cells (dated by TCRdb to the late 2010s). Receptor amplification or capture employed the immunoSEQ multiplex PCR assay. This immuneACCESS table, as held by TCRdb, lists in-frame sequences with V and J called but not all clones. Of the missing ones, under half trace to an unresolved V gene in checked studies; the others have no known cause. The table for this sample lists about 99,000 clones; 93% of them were counted only once. The ten largest clones add up to approximately 0.6% of the sample. The sequenced sample was Tregs sorted from blood. These receptors originate from a human donor in good health.

This clone was seen a single time. The CDR3 nucleotides are TGTGCCTGGAGTGTAATGGGCAGGGGGTTTTCCGAGCAGTACTTC. Translation: CAWSVMGRGFSEQYF. The V gene is TRBV30, the J gene TRBJ2-7; 7 positions agree with TRBD1. CDR1 and CDR2 from the germline V gene are GTSNPN and SVGIG (reference sequence). V lost 0 bases and J lost 6; bases outside the gene matches: 11. This CDR3 comprises 15 residues.

The chain combines TRBV7-5 with TRBJ1-2. TRBV7-5 is a recognized pseudogene. The CDR3 is 12 amino acids. The CDR3 loop reads CARSLDEYGYTF. The CDR3 DNA reads as TGTGCCAGAAGCTTAGACGAGTATGGCTACACCTTC.

The rearrangement joins TRBV19 to TRBJ1-2; 11 bases map to TRBD1. J was trimmed by 4 bases and V by 6 bases; bases with no gene match: 10. From germline, CDR1 is LNHDA and CDR2 SQIVND (reference sequence). The CDR3 sequence is 16 residues long. CDR3 bases: TGTGCCAGTAGAAGGGACAGGGGGTCCGAAGGCTATGGCTACACCTTC. This sequence encodes CASRRDRGSEGYGYTF.

The rearrangement uses TRBV18 and TRBJ1-2; the D is unclear. CDR1 and CDR2 from the germline V gene are KGHSH and LQKENI. V lost 3 bases and J 2 bases, leaving 7 bases between the germline ends. CDR3 length: 13 amino acids. The CDR3 protein is CASSPTLNYGYTF. For the CDR3, the DNA is TGTGCCAGCTCACCTACCCTGAACTATGGCTACACCTTC.

The chain combines TRBV19 with TRBJ1-5; weak D call: TRBD1 (5 bases). The V and J ends lost 1 base and 3 bases respectively, with 7 bases between them. There are 14 residues in the CDR3. The germline CDR1 and CDR2 sequences are LNHDA and SQIVND (reference sequence). The CDR3 DNA reads TGTGCCAGTAGTATAGGAGGGGCCAATCAGCCCCAGCATTTT. Translation gives CASSIGGANQPQHF.

This chain uses TRBV19 with TRBJ1-2; D is undetermined. CDR1 is LNHDA and CDR2 is SQIVND in the germline V gene (reference sequence). This CDR3 contains 13 residues. Trimming cost V 3 bases and J 1 base, with 6 bases left between them. CDR3 nucleotides: TGTGCCAGTAGTATCAACAGTAACTATGGCTACACCTTC. It yields the protein CASSINSNYGYTF.